Sequencing of this T cell receptor beta chain was carried out in a study of cytomegalovirus exposure and HLA in healthy donors. Repertoires were generated with immunoSEQ multiplex PCR, while TCRdb's copy carries only in-frame clones and drops some. The sample shows 97,000 or so clones, roughly 89% of them seen only once. The germline V and J ends were trimmed by 1 base and 3 bases, with 12 bases remaining between them. Germline loops: CDR1 MNHEY, CDR2 SMNVEV (reference sequence). This CDR3 has 15 amino acids. The sequence derives from a young woman in good health and CMV-seronegative. The chain uses TRBV27 and TRBJ1-1; D ambiguous. Sequencing was performed on PBMCs. The CDR3 loop is CASSLFGERYTEAFF. In nucleotides, the CDR3 is TGTGCCAGCAGTTTATTCGGGGAGAGGTACACTGAAGCTTTCTTT.